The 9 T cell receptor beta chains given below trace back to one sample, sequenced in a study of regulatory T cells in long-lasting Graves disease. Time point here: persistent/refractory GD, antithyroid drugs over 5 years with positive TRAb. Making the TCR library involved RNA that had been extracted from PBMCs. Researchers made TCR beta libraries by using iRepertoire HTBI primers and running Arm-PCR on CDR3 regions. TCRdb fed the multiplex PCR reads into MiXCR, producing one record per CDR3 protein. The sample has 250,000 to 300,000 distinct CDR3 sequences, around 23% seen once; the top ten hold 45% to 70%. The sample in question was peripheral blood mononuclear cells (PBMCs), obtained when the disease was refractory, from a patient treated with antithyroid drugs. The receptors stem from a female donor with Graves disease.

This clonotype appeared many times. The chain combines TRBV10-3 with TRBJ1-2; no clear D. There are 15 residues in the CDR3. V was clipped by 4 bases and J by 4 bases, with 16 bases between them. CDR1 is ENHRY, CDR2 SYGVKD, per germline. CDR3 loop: CAISASVLAGYGYTF. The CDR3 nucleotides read TGTGCCATCAGTGCCTCTGTTCTAGCGGGCTATGGCTACACCTTC.

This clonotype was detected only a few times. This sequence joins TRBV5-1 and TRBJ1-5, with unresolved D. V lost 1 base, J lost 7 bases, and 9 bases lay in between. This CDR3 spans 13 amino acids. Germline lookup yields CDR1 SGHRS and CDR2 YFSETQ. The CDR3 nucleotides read TGCGCCAGCAGCTTGTTTTTTGGACAGCCCCAGCATTTT. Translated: CASSLFFGQPQHF.

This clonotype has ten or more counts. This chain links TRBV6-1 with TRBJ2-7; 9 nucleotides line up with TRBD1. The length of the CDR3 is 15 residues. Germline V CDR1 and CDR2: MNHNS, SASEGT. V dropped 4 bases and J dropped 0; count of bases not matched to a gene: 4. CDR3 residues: CASSAGTGISYEQYF. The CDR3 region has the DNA TGTGCCAGCAGTGCCGGGACAGGGATCTCCTACGAGCAGTACTTC.

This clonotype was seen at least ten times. This CDR3 reads CASSLETGTTNTEAFF. CDR3 coding DNA: TGCGCCAGCAGCTTAGAGACAGGGACCACGAACACTGAAGCTTTCTTT. The V gene is TRBV5-1, the J gene TRBJ1-1; 7 bases line up with TRBD1. The CDR3 runs to 16 residues. V trimming: 2 bases; J trimming: 1 base; junction bases outside the gene matches: 8. The germline V gene has CDR1 SGHRS and CDR2 YFSETQ.

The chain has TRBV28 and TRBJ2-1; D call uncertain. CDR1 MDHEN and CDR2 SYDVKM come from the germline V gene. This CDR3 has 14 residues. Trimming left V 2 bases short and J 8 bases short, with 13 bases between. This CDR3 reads CASSLRLTEDEQFF. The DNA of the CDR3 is TGTGCCAGCAGTTTACGGTTAACCGAGGATGAGCAGTTCTTC. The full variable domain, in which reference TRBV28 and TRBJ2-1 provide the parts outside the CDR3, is DVKVTQSSRYLVKRTGEKVFLECVQDMDHENMFWYRQDPGLGLRLIYFSYDVKMKEKGDIPEGYSVSREKKERFSLILESASTNQTSMYLCASSLRLTEDEQFFGPGTRLTVL.

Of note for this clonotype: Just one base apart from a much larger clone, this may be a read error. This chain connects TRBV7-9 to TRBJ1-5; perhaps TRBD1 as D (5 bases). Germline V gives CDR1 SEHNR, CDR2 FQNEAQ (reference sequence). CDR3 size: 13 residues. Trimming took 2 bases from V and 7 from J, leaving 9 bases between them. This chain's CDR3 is CASSLQGEQPQHF. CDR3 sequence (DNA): TGTGCCAGCAGCTTACAGGGAGAACAGCCCCAGCATTTT.

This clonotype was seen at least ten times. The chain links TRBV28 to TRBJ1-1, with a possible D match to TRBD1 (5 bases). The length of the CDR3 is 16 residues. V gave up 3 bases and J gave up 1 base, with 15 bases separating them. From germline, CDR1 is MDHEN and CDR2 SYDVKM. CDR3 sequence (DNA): TGTGCCAGCAGTTTTGTATCGAGGGGTCAGAACACTGAAGCTTTCTTT. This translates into CASSFVSRGQNTEAFF. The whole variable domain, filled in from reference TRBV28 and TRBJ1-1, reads DVKVTQSSRYLVKRTGEKVFLECVQDMDHENMFWYRQDPGLGLRLIYFSYDVKMKEKGDIPEGYSVSREKKERFSLILESASTNQTSMYLCASSFVSRGQNTEAFFGQGTRLTVV.

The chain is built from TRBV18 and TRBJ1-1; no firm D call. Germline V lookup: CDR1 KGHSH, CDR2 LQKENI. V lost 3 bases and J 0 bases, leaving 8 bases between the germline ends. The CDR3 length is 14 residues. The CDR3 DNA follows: TGTGCCAGCTCACCGTCCCACATGAACACTGAAGCTTTCTTT. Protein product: CASSPSHMNTEAFF.

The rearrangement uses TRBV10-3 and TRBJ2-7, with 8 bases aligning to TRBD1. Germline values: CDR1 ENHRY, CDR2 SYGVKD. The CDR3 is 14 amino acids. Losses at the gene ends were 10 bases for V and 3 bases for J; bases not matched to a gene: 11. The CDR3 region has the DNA TGTGCCACCCGTGCCGGACAGGGCAACTACGAGCAGTACTTC. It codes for CATRAGQGNYEQYF.